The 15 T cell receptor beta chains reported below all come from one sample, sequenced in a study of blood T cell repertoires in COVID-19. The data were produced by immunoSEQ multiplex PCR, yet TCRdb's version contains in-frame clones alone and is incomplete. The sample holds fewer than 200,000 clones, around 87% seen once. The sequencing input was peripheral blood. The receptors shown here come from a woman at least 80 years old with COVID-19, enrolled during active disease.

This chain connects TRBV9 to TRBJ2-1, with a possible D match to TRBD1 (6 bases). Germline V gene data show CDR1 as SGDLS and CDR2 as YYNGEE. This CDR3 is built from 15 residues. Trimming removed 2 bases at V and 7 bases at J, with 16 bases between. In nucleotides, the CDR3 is TGTGCCAGCAGCGTTGACAGGTCAGATAGTAATGAGCAGTTCTTC. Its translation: CASSVDRSDSNEQFF. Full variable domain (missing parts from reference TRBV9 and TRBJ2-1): DSGVTQTPKHLITATGQRVTLRCSPRSGDLSVYWYQQSLDQGLQFLIQYYNGEERAKGNILERFSAQQFPDLHSELNLSSLELGDSALYFCASSVDRSDSNEQFFGPGTRLTVL.

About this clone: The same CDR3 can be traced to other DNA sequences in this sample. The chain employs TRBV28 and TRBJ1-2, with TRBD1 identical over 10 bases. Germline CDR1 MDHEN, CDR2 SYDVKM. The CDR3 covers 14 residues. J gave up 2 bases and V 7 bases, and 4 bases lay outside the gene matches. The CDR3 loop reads CASNPGQGNYGYTF. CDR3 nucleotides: TGTGCCAGCAACCCGGGACAGGGGAACTATGGCTACACCTTC.

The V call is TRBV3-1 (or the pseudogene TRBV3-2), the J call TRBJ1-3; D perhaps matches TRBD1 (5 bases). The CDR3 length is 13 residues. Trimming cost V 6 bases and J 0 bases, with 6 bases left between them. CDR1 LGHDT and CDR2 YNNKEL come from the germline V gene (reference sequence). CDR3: CASRQGSGNTIYF. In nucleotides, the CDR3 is TGTGCCAGCAGGCAGGGCTCTGGAAACACCATATATTTT.

Here the CDR3 DNA reads TGTGCCAGCAGCTTTTATGGGACTAGCGGGAGTGGATACAATGAGCAGTTCTTC. This sequence encodes CASSFYGTSGSGYNEQFF. The chain combines TRBV7-2 with TRBJ2-1, with 14 nucleotides matching TRBD2. V lost 3 bases to trimming and J lost 4 bases; unmatched junction nucleotides: 8. The CDR3 has 18 amino acids. Germline values: CDR1 SGHTA, CDR2 FQGNSA.

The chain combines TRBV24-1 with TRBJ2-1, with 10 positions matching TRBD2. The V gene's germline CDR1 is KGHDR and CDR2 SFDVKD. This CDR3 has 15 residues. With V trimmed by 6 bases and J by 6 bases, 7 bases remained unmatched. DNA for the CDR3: TGTGCCACCAGTACTACTAGCGGGGCTTCCAATGAGCAGTTCTTC. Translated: CATSTTSGASNEQFF.

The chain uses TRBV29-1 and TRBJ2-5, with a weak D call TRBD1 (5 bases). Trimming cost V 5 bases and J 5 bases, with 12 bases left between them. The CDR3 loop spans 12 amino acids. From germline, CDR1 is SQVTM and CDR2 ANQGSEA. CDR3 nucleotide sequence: TGCAGCGTTCCTGACAGCAGGGAGACCCAGTACTTC. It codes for CSVPDSRETQYF.

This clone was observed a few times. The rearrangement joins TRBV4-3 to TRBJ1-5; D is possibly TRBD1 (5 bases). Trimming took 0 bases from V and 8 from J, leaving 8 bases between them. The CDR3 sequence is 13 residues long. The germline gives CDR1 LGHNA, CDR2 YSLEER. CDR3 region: CASSQDRGEPQHF. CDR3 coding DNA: TGCGCCAGCAGCCAAGATCGGGGGGAGCCCCAGCATTTT.

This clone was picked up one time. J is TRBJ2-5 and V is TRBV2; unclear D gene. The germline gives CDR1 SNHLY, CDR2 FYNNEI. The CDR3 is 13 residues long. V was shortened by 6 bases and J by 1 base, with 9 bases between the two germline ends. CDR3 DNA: TGTGCCAGCAGGGCAGGTGTCCAAGAGACCCAGTACTTC. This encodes CASRAGVQETQYF.

CDR3 amino acids: CASNPGTGVNGYTF. In nucleotides, the CDR3 is TGTGCCAGCAACCCCGGGACAGGGGTTAATGGCTACACCTTC. The chain recombines TRBV5-6 with TRBJ1-2; TRBD1 matches at 10 bases. CDR1 is SGHDT, CDR2 YYEEEE, per germline. V was pared by 6 bases and J by 6 bases, with 8 bases of the junction left unmatched. The CDR3 has 14 residues.

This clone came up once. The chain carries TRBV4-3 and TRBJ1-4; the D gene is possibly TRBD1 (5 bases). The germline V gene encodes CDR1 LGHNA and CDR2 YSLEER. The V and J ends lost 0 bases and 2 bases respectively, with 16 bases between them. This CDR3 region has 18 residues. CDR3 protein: CASSQEISQGRTNEKLFF. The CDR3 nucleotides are TGCGCCAGCAGCCAAGAAATAAGTCAGGGTCGGACTAATGAAAAACTGTTTTTT.

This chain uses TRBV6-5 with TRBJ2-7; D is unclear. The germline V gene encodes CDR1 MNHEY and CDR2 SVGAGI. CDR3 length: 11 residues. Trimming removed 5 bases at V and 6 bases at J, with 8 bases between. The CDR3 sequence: CASSPESEQYF. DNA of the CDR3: TGTGCCAGCAGTCCGGAGAGCGAGCAGTACTTC.

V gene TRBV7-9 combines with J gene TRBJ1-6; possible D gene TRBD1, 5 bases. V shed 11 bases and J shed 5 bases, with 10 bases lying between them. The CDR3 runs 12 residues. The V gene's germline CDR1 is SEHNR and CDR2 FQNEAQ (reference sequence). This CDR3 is CAFDSDNSPLHF. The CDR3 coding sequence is TGTGCCTTTGACAGTGATAATTCACCCCTCCACTTT.

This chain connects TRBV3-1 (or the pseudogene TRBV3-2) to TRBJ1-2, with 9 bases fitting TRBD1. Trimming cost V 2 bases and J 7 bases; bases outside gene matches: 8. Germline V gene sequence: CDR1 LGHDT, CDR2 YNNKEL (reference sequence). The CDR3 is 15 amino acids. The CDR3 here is CASSQKQGAVSGYTF. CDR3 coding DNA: TGTGCCAGCAGCCAAAAACAGGGGGCCGTGTCTGGCTACACCTTC.

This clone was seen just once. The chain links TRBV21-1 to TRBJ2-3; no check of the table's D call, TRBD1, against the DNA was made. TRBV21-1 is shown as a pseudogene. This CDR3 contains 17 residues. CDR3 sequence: CASSKRGILGRTDTQYF. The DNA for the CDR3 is TGTGCCAGCAGCAAAAGGGGGATTCTTGGGCGCACAGATACGCAGTATTTT.

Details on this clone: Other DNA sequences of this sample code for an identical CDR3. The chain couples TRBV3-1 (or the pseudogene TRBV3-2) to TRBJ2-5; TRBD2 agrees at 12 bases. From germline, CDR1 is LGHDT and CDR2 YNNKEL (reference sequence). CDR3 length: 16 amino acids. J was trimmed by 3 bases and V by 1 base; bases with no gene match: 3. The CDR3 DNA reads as TGTGCCAGCAGCCAAGCGAGACTAGCGGGAGAAGAGACCCAGTACTTC. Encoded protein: CASSQARLAGEETQYF.